This T cell receptor (beta chain) was profiled in a study of T cell responses to AZD1222 COVID-19 vaccine. Overall study results and limits: Receipt of two AZD1222 doses was followed by a rise in Spike-specific TCR breadth and depth. Repertoires were obtained only post-peak T cell response.

V shed 3 bases and J shed 3 bases, with 12 bases lying between them. The CDR3 runs to 15 residues. CDR1 and CDR2 (germline): SGDLS, YYNGEE. The data were produced by immunoSEQ multiplex PCR, yet TCRdb's version contains in-frame clones alone and is incomplete. The sample has about 150,000 clones; around 90% are singletons. As concerns this clone: The antigen is undetermined.

The chain is built from TRBV9 and TRBJ1-4; D is perhaps TRBD1 (6 bases). The clonotype comes from an adult in good health. Material: peripheral blood, obtained on day 0 of AZD1222 vaccination. DNA for the CDR3: TGTGCCAGCAGCGCCCCACAGGGAGCTAATGAAAAACTGTTTTTT. Protein product: CASSAPQGANEKLFF.